The present T cell receptor (beta chain) was sequenced within a study of identical twins. This clonotype was picked up a small number of times. Each CDR3 protein is one row after TCRdb ran MiXCR on the 5' RACE reads. The sample lists hundreds of thousands of distinct CDR3 sequences, over 11% seen once, with 8.8% in the top ten. The germline gives CDR1 SGHTA, CDR2 FQGNSA. The V and J ends lost 5 bases and 7 bases, in that order; junction bases with no gene match: 4. This CDR3 comprises 14 residues. What was sequenced was memory (CD45RO+) T cells sorted from blood. The chain has TRBV7-2 and TRBJ1-6, with 8 nucleotides matching TRBD1. The receptor was isolated from a woman under 30 in good health. The CDR3 loop is CASSRDRKNSPLHF. CDR3 in DNA: TGTGCCAGCAGCCGGGACAGGAAAAATTCACCCCTCCACTTT.